This TCR beta chain comes out of a study of Graves' ophthalmopathy and Graves' hyperthyroidism. The germline gives CDR1 LGHDT, CDR2 YNNKEL (reference sequence). The germline V and J ends were trimmed by 1 base and 9 bases, with 6 bases remaining between them. This CDR3 is 12 amino acids long. From RNA, the CDR3 regions of TCR beta chains were amplified and sequenced. The first-round RT-PCR employed HTBI primers together with the Qiagen OneStep RT-PCR kit. A multiplex PCR was then performed as the second round. MiXCR, run by TCRdb on the multiplex PCR reads, gives a single entry per CDR3 protein. The repertoire includes 580,000 or so distinct CDR3 sequences, less than 45% of them detected once, and about 4% sits in the top ten. This clonotype was observed a handful of times. As yet, its antigen is unknown. Whole-study findings and limits: Ophthalmopathy versus stable hyperthyroidism: 13-signature model gave just under 90% sensitivity, 80% to 84% specificity. Most clonotypes expanded in thyroid above 0.001 frequency were present in blood too.

The sequencing sample was made of peripheral blood or thyroid tissue (not recorded which). The chain couples TRBV3-1 to TRBJ2-2; the D is unclear. The TCR comes from an adult man with Graves' hyperthyroidism. CDR3 bases: TGTGCCAGCAGCCAAGGGAACCGGGAGCTGTTTTTT. Protein sequence: CASSQGNRELFF.